This is a list of T cell receptor beta chains from one sample in a study of T-cell memory formation after mild COVID-19. TCRdb re-called the 5' RACE reads with MiXCR, one entry per CDR3 protein. Here the sample spans about 440,000 distinct CDR3 sequences, 20% being singletons. The sample consisted of PBMCs or a T cell subset sorted from them (not recorded which). The source of these receptors is an adult woman who had mild COVID-19 (a few samples of this study predate the infection). Cell type and time point are not known. Both conserved end residues are part of each CDR3. D genes are given only for firm matches. Only part of the rows carry a size: once, few, many, or a class if the clone is expanded.

D	J	size	V	CDR3	DNA
-	TRBJ2-3	-	TRBV6-1	CASQRSADTQYF	TGTGCCAGTCAGAGGTCGGCAGATACGCAGTATTTT
-	TRBJ1-2	-	TRBV6-5	CASSLYTGTPNGYTF	TGTGCCAGCAGCCTATACACCGGGACCCCTAATGGCTACACCTTC
TRBD2	TRBJ2-5	-	TRBV5-1	CASSLGQGGLQETQYF	TGCGCCAGCAGCTTGGGGCAGGGAGGGCTGCAAGAGACCCAGTACTTC
-	TRBJ2-2	few	TRBV7-3	CASSLTFGSTNTGELFF	TGTGCCAGCAGCTTAACGTTTGGCAGCACGAACACCGGGGAGCTGTTTTTT
-	TRBJ2-5	many	TRBV7-9	CASSRKAVEETQYF	TGTGCCAGCAGCCGGAAGGCGGTCGAAGAGACCCAGTACTTC
-	TRBJ2-1	few	TRBV5-1	CASSLWGGGNYNEQFF	TGCGCCAGCAGCTTGTGGGGCGGGGGCAACTACAATGAGCAGTTCTTC
-	TRBJ1-6	few	TRBV12-3/TRBV12-4	CASSPTMDNSPLHF	TGTGCCAGCAGTCCCACAATGGATAATTCACCCCTCCACTTT
-	TRBJ1-1	-	TRBV6-6	CASSYDNMNTEAFF	TGTGCCAGCAGTTACGACAACATGAACACTGAAGCTTTCTTT
-	TRBJ2-7	few	TRBV5-1	CASSSGSGPYEQYF	TGCGCCAGCAGCTCCGGGTCAGGTCCCTACGAGCAGTACTTC
-	TRBJ1-5	-	TRBV7-9	CASSPDGGSNQPQHF	TGTGCCAGCAGCCCGGATGGGGGTAGCAATCAGCCCCAGCATTTT
-	TRBJ1-6	many	TRBV5-6	CASSLNTEGSPLHF	TGTGCCAGCAGCTTGAACACTGAGGGATCACCCCTCCACTTT
TRBD2	TRBJ2-3	-	TRBV20-1	CSATSGLAGRDTQYF	TGCAGTGCTACTTCAGGACTAGCGGGACGAGATACGCAGTATTTT
-	TRBJ1-1	-	TRBV19	CASSRDTNARNTEAFF	TGTGCCAGTAGTCGGGACACCAATGCCCGCAACACTGAAGCTTTCTTT
-	TRBJ1-3	-	TRBV12-3/TRBV12-4	CASSLRGVSRSDTIYF	TGTGCCAGCAGTTTAAGGGGCGTCTCCAGGTCCGACACCATATATTTT
-	TRBJ2-2	few	TRBV7-3	CASSPLGDTGELFF	TGTGCCAGCAGCCCCCTGGGCGACACCGGGGAGCTGTTTTTT
TRBD1	TRBJ2-5	few	TRBV29-1	CSVEGYRTGVTQETQYF	TGCAGCGTTGAAGGGTATAGGACAGGGGTTACCCAAGAGACCCAGTACTTC
-	TRBJ1-1	few	TRBV7-9	CASSPEPFRTGEAFF	TGTGCCAGCAGCCCAGAACCCTTTAGAACGGGTGAAGCTTTCTTT
-	TRBJ2-7	-	TRBV6-5	CASSYSGAGEQYF	TGTGCCAGCAGTTACTCGGGGGCGGGGGAGCAGTACTTC
-	TRBJ2-7	many	TRBV11-2	CASSNSIAYEQYF	TGTGCCAGCAGCAATTCTATCGCCTACGAGCAGTACTTC
TRBD1	TRBJ1-1	few	TRBV6-5	CASRPRDRATEAFF	TGTGCCAGCAGACCCCGGGACAGGGCGACTGAAGCTTTCTTT
-	TRBJ2-7	-	TRBV10-2	CASRPGDSYEQYF	TGCGCCAGCAGGCCTGGGGACTCCTACGAGCAGTACTTC
-	TRBJ2-4	-	TRBV4-1	CASSPSSGVDIQYF	TGCGCCAGCAGCCCAAGTTCGGGGGTGGACATTCAGTACTTC
TRBD1	TRBJ1-2	-	TRBV20-1	CSALTGGPYGYTF	TGCAGTGCTTTGACAGGGGGTCCCTATGGCTACACCTTC
TRBD2	TRBJ2-7	many	TRBV28	CASSLAASGYREQYF	TGTGCCAGCAGTTTGGCGGCTAGCGGGTACCGAGAGCAGTACTTC
TRBD1	TRBJ2-7	few	TRBV4-1	CASSQDTNRGQSSYEQYF	TGCGCCAGCAGCCAAGATACCAACAGGGGGCAAAGCTCCTACGAGCAGTACTTC
-	TRBJ2-1	few	TRBV4-2	CASSQEGGEQFF	TGTGCCAGCAGCCAAGAGGGGGGTGAGCAGTTCTTC
-	TRBJ2-7	-	TRBV6-6	CASSWDFSYEQYF	TGTGCCAGCAGTTGGGACTTCTCCTACGAGCAGTACTTC
TRBD2	TRBJ2-1	-	TRBV29-1	CSVVAGGIYNEQFF	TGCAGCGTCGTAGCGGGAGGGATCTACAATGAGCAGTTCTTC
TRBD1	TRBJ1-2	-	TRBV7-3	CASSLTIAWGQKGDYGYTF	TGTGCCAGCAGCTTAACGATTGCGTGGGGACAGAAAGGAGACTATGGCTACACCTTC
-	TRBJ2-5	-	TRBV7-6	CASSTTWTQYF	TGTGCCAGCAGCACTACCTGGACCCAGTACTTC
TRBD1	TRBJ2-7	-	TRBV11-2	CASSHTGAGYEQYF	TGTGCCAGCAGCCACACAGGGGCGGGCTACGAGCAGTACTTC
-	TRBJ2-3	-	TRBV27	CASAGQAHTDTQYF	TGTGCCAGCGCAGGGCAGGCCCACACAGATACGCAGTATTTT
TRBD1	TRBJ2-7	few	TRBV4-1	CASSREGAGYEQYF	TGCGCCAGCAGCCGCGAGGGGGCCGGGTACGAGCAGTACTTC
-	TRBJ2-1	-	TRBV7-3	CASSQLQPNRNNEQFF	TGTGCCAGCAGCCAACTTCAACCGAACCGAAACAATGAGCAGTTCTTC
-	TRBJ2-7	-	TRBV27	CASSLSLESVPYEQYF	TGTGCCAGCAGTTTATCACTAGAATCAGTACCTTACGAGCAGTACTTC
-	TRBJ1-2	few	TRBV4-2	CASSQDQGINYGYTF	TGTGCCAGCAGCCAAGATCAGGGGATCAACTATGGCTACACCTTC
-	TRBJ2-1	few	TRBV7-6	CASSPEAFGEQFF	TGTGCCAGCAGCCCCGAGGCCTTCGGTGAGCAGTTCTTC
TRBD1	TRBJ1-2	few	TRBV4-1	CASSQVTGDSGYTF	TGCGCCAGCAGCCAAGTGACAGGGGACAGTGGCTACACCTTC
-	TRBJ1-1	-	TRBV19	CASSIPGGGRTEAFF	TGTGCCAGTAGTATACCAGGCGGGGGCAGAACTGAAGCTTTCTTT
-	TRBJ1-2	many	TRBV7-2	CASSLAYGGGYTF	TGTGCCAGCAGCTTAGCGTATGGTGGAGGCTACACCTTC
TRBD1	TRBJ2-2	few	TRBV5-4	CASSLVKGAITGELFF	TGTGCCAGCAGCTTGGTTAAGGGGGCGATCACCGGGGAGCTGTTTTTT
TRBD2	TRBJ2-3	few	TRBV2	CASSLLAGDRPSTDTQYF	TGTGCCAGCAGCTTACTAGCGGGGGATAGACCTAGCACAGATACGCAGTATTTT